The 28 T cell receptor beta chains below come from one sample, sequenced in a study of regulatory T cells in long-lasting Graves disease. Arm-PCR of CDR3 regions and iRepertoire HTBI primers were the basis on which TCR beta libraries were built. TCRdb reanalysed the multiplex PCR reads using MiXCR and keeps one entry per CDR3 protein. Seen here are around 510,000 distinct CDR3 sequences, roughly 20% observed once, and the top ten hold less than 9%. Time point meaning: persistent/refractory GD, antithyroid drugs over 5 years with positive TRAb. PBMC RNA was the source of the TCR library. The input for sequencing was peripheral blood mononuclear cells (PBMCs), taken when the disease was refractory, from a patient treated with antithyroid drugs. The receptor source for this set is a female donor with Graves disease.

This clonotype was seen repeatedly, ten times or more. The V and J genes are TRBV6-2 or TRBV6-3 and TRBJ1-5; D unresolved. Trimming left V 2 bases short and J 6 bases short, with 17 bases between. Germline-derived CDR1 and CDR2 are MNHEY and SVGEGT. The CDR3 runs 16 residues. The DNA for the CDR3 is TGTGCCAGCAGTTACGGGGTCGGGGAGGGAGGTCAGCCCCAGCATTTT. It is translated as CASSYGVGEGGQPQHF.

CDR3 region: CASSQGTVDGYTF. The CDR3 DNA is TGTGCCAGCAGCCAAGGGACGGTAGATGGCTACACCTTC. The chain couples TRBV7-9 to TRBJ1-2, with a weak D call TRBD1 (5 bases). The CDR3 sequence is 13 residues long. Trimming cost V 5 bases and J 6 bases, with 13 bases left between them. From germline, CDR1 is SEHNR and CDR2 FQNEAQ (reference sequence).

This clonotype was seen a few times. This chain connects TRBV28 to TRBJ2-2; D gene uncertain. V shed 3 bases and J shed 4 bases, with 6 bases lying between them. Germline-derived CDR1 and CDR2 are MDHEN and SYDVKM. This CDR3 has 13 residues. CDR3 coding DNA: TGTGCCAGCAGTTTGGATGCCACCGGGGAGCTGTTTTTT. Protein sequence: CASSLDATGELFF.

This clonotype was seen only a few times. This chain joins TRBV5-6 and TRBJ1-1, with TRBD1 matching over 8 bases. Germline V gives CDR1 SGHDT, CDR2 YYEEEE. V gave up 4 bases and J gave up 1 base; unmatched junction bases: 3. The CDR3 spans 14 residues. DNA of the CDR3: TGTGCCAGCAGCGAGGACAGGGCGAACACTGAAGCTTTCTTT. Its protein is CASSEDRANTEAFF.

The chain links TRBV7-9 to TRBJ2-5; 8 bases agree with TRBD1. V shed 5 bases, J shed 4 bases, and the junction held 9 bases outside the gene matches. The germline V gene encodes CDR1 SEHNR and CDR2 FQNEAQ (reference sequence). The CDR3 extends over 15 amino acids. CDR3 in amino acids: CASSAAGGSGETQYF. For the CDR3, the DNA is TGTGCCAGCAGCGCTGCAGGGGGCTCTGGAGAGACCCAGTACTTC.

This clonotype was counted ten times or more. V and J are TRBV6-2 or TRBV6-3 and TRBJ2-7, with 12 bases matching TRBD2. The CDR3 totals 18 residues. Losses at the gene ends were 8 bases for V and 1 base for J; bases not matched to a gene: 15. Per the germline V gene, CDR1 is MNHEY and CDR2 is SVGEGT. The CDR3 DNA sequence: TGTGCCAGCCTACGGGGCCGGGCTAGCGGGAGGGGTTCCTACGAGCAGTACTTC. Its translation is CASLRGRASGRGSYEQYF.

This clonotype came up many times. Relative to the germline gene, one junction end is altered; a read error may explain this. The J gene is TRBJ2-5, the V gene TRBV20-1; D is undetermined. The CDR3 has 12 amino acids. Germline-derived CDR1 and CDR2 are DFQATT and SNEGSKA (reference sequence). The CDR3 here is CSAGDNQETQYF. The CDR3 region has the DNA TGCAGTGCTGGAGACAATCAAGAGACCCAGTACTTC.

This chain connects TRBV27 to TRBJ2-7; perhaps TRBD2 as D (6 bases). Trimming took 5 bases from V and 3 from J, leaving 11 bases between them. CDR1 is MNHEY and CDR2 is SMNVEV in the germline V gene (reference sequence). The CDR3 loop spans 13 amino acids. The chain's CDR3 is CASSLGTFYEQYF. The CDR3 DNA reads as TGTGCCAGCAGTCTGGGGACTTTCTACGAGCAGTACTTC.

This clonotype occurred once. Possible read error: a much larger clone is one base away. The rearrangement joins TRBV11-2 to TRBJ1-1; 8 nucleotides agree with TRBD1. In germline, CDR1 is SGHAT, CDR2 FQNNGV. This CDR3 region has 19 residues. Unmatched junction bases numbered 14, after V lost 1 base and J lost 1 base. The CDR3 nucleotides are TGTGCCAGCAGCTTAGTAATCGGCAGGGGGCTGCGAAGGAACACTGAAGCTTTCTTT. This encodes CASSLVIGRGLRRNTEAFF.

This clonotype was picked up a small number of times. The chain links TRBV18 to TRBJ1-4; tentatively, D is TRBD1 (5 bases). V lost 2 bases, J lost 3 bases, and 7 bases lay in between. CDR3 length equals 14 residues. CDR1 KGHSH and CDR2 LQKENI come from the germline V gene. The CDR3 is CASSPGASNEKLFF. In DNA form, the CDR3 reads TGTGCCAGCTCACCAGGGGCCTCTAATGAAAAACTGTTTTTT.

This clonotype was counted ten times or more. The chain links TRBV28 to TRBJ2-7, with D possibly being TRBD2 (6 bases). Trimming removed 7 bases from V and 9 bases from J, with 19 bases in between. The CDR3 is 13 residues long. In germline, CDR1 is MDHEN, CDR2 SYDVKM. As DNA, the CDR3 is TGTGCCAGCACGGCGGGAATCTTTGAGTGGCAGTACTTC. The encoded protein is CASTAGIFEWQYF.

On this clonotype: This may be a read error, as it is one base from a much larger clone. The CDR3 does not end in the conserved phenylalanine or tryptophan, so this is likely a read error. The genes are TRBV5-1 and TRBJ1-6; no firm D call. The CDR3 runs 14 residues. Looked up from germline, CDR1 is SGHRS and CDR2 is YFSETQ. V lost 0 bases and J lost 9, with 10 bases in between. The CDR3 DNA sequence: TGCGCCAGCAGCTTGGCGGACGGAACTTCACCCCTCCACCTT. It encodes CASSLADGTSPLHL.

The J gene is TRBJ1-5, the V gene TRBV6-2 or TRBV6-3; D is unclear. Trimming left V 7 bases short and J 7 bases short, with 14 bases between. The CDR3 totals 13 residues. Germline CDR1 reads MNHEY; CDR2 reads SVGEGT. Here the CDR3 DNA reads TGTGCCAGCACGAGGGCATCTGGCCAGCCCCAGCATTTT. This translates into CASTRASGQPQHF.

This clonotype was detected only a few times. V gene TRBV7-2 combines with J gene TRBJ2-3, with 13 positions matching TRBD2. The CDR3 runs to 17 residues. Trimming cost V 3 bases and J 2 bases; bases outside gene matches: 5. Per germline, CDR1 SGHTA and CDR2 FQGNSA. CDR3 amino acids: CASSLAGTSGVTDTQYF. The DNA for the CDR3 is TGTGCCAGCAGCTTGGCCGGGACTAGCGGGGTCACAGATACGCAGTATTTT.

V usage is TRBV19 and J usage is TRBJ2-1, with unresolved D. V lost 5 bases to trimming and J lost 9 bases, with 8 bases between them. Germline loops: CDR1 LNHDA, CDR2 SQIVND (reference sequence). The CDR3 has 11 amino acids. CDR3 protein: CASSEGFEQFF. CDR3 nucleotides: TGTGCCAGTAGTGAAGGGTTTGAGCAGTTCTTC.

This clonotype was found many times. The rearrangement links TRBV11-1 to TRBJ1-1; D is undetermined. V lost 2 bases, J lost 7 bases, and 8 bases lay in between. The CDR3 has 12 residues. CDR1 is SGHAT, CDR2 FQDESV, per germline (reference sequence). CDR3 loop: CASSLSGIEAFF. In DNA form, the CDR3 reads TGTGCCAGCAGCTTATCCGGGATTGAAGCTTTCTTT.

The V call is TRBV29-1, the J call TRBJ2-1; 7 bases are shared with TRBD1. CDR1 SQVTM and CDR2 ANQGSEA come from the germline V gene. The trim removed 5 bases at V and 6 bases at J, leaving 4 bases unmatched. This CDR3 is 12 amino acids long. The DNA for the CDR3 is TGCAGCGTTACAGGGGACGCCAATGAGCAGTTCTTC. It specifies CSVTGDANEQFF.

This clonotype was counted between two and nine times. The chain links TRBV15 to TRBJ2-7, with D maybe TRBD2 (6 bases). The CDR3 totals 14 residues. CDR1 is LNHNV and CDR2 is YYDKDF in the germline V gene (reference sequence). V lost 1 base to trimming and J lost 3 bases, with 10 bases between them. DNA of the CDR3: TGTGCCACCAGCAGAGGGGGGGTAGGCTACGAGCAGTACTTC. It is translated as CATSRGGVGYEQYF.

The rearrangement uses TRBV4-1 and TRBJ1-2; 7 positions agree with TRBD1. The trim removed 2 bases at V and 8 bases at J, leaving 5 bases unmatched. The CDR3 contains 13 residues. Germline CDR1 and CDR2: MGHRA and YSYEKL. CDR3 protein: CASSQYDREGYTF. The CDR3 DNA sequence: TGCGCCAGCAGCCAATACGACAGGGAGGGCTACACCTTC.

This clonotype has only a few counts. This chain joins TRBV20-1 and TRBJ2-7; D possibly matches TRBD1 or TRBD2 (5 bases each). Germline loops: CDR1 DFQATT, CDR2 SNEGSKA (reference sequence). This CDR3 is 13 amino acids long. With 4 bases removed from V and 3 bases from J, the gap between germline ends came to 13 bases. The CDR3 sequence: CSATSGTFYEQYF. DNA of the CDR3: TGCAGTGCTACATCCGGGACCTTCTACGAGCAGTACTTC.

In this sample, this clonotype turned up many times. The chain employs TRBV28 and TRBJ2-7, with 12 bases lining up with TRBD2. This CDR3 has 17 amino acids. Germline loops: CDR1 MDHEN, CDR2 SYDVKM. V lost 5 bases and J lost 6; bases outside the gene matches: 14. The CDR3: CASSPPGMTSGRVEQYF. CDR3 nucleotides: TGTGCCAGCAGTCCCCCTGGGATGACTAGCGGGAGAGTCGAGCAGTACTTC.

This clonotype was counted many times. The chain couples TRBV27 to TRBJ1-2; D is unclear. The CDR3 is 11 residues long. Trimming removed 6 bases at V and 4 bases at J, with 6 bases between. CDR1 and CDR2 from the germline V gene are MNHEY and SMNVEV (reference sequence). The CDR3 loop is CASRDSYGYTF. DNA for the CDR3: TGTGCCAGCAGGGACTCCTATGGCTACACCTTC.

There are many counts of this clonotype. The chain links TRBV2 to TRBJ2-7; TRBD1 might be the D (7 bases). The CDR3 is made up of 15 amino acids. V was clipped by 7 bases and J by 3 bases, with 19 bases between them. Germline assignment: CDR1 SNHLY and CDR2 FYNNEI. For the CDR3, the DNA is TGTGCCAGCATCGGAGGGACAGATTTTATCTACGAGCAGTACTTC. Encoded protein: CASIGGTDFIYEQYF. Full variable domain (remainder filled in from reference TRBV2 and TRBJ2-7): EPEVTQTPSHQVTQMGQEVILRCVPISNHLYFYWYRQILGQKVEFLVSFYNNEISEKSEIFDDQFSVERPDGSNFTLKIRSTKLEDSAMYFCASIGGTDFIYEQYFGPGTRLTVT.

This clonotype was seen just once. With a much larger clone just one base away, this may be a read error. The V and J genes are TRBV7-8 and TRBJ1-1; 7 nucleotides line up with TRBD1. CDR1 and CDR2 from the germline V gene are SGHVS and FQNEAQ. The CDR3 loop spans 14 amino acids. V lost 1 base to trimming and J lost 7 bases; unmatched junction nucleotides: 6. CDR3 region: CASSLVGTEGEAFF. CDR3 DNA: TGTGCCAGCAGCTTAGTAGGGACAGAGGGTGAAGCTTTCTTT. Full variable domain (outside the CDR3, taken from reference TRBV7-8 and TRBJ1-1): GAGVSQSPRYKVAKRGQDVALRCDPISGHVSLFWYQQALGQGPEFLTYFQNEAQLDKSGLPSDRFFAERPEGSVSTLKIQRTQQEDSAVYLCASSLVGTEGEAFFGQGTRLTVV.

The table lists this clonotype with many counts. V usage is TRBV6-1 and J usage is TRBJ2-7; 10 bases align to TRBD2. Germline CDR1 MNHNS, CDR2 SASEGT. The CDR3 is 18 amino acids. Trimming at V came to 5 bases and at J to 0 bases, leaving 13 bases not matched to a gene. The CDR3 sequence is CASSHPSWGTSVSYEQYF. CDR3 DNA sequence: TGTGCCAGCAGTCACCCTTCGTGGGGGACTAGCGTCTCCTACGAGCAGTACTTC.

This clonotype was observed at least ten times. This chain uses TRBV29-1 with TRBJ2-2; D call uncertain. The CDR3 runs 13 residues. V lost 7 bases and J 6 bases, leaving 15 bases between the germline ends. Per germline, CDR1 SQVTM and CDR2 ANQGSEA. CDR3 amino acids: CSARQVEAGELFF. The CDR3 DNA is TGCAGCGCCCGCCAGGTTGAGGCCGGGGAGCTGTTTTTT.

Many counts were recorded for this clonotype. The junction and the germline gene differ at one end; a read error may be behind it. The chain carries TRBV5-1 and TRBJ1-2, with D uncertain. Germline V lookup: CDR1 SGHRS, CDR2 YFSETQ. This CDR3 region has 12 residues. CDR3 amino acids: CASSLEDYGYTF. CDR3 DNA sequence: TGTGCCAGCAGTTTGGAGGACTATGGCTACACCTTC.

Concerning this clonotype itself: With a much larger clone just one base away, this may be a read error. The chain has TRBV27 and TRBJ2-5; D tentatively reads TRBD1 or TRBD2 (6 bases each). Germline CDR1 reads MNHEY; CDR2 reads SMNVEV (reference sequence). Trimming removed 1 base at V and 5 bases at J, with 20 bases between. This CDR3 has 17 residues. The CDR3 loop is CASSLLGGDSVVETQYF. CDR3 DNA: TGTGCCAGCAGTTTATTGGGGGGCGATTCTGTGGTGGAGACCCAGTACTTC.